Listed below are T cell receptor beta chains from one sample, sequenced in a study of regulatory T cells in long-lasting Graves disease. TCRdb recomputed calls from the multiplex PCR reads with MiXCR, one row per CDR3 protein. The sample has under 350,000 distinct CDR3 sequences; 22% are singletons. This specimen was peripheral blood mononuclear cells (PBMCs), taken when the disease was refractory, from a patient treated with antithyroid drugs. All receptors derive from a female donor with Graves disease. The CDR3 runs from the conserved cysteine through the conserved F or W. The order of the fields is D gene, V gene, clone size, CDR3 length, J gene, CDR3 DNA, CDR3 protein. D genes are given only for firm matches. Expanded clones get a size class; other rows say once, few or many, or leave the size out.

>TRBD1|TRBV2|many|14|TRBJ1-1
TGTGCCAGCAGTGAAGCGACAGGGGACACTGAAGCTTTCTTT
CASSEATGDTEAFF
>TRBD1|TRBV5-8|.|16|TRBJ2-4
TGTGCCAGCAGCTCGGGACAGGGGGCGGGGTATTACGAGCGGTACTTC
CASSSGQGAGYYERYF
>TRBD2|TRBV20-1|few|15|TRBJ2-5
TGCAGTGCTAGAGACTGGACTAGCGGGGGAGAGACCCAGTACTTC
CSARDWTSGGETQYF
>.|TRBV2|many|14|TRBJ1-5
TGTGCCAGCAGTCAGGGGCGAGTCGATCAGCCCCAGCATTTT
CASSQGRVDQPQHF
>.|TRBV12-3/TRBV12-4|many|13|TRBJ1-2
TGTGCCAGCAGTTTCGGAGCCAACTATGGCTACACCTTC
CASSFGANYGYTF
>.|TRBV11-2|.|14|TRBJ2-2
TGTGCCAGCAGCCGTCGTGGCAACACCGGGGAGCTGTTTTTT
CASSRRGNTGELFF
>TRBD1|TRBV27|.|14|TRBJ1-6
TGTGCCAGCACCGGGAGACAGGGGACCTCACCCCTCCACTTT
CASTGRQGTSPLHF
>.|TRBV20-1|once|16|TRBJ2-7
TGCAGTGCTAGATCCCTGGGGCAGGGGGGCCTAGACGAGCAGTACTTC
CSARSLGQGGLDEQYF
>TRBD2|TRBV28|many|15|TRBJ2-7
TGTGCCAGCAGTTTCATGACTAGCGGGAGAGACGAGCAGTACTTC
CASSFMTSGRDEQYF
>.|TRBV30|many|15|TRBJ2-7
TGTGCCTGGAGTTTCTCACCGGGCGGACCCTACGAGCAGTACTTC
CAWSFSPGGPYEQYF
>.|TRBV6-2/TRBV6-3|few|14|TRBJ2-2
TGTGCCAGCAGTAAGCGGACGAACACCGGGGAGCTGTTTTTT
CASSKRTNTGELFF
>.|TRBV11-2|many|14|TRBJ2-7
TGTGCCAGCAGCGTCGGGACACAAGGCTACGAGCAGTACTTC
CASSVGTQGYEQYF
>TRBD1|TRBV2|few|21|TRBJ2-6
TGTGCCAGCAGTGACTCCTGGGAGGCGGGACAGGCATTCTCTGGGGCCAACGTCCTGACTTTC
CASSDSWEAGQAFSGANVLTF
>.|TRBV30|.|13|TRBJ2-2
TGTGCCCTAGGGGGGGCGAACACCGGGGAGCTGTTTTTT
CALGGANTGELFF
>TRBD2|TRBV18|many|16|TRBJ2-5
TGTGCCAGCTCTCAGGGACTAGCGGGATTACAAGAGACCCAGTACTTC
CASSQGLAGLQETQYF